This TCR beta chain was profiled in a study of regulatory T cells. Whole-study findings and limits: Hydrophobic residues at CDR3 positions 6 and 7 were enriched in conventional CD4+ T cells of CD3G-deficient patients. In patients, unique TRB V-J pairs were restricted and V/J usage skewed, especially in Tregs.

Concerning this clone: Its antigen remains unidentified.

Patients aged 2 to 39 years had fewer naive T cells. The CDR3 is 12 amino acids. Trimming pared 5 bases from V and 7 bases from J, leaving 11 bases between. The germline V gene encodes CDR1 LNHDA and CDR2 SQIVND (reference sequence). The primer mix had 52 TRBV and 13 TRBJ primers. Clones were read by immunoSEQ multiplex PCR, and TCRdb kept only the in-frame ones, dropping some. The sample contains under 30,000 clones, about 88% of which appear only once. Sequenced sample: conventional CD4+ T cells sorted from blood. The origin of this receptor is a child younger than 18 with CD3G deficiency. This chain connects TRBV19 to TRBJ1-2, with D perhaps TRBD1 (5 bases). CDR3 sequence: CASSSQGIGYTF. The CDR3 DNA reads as TGTGCCAGTAGTTCGCAGGGAATTGGCTACACCTTC.